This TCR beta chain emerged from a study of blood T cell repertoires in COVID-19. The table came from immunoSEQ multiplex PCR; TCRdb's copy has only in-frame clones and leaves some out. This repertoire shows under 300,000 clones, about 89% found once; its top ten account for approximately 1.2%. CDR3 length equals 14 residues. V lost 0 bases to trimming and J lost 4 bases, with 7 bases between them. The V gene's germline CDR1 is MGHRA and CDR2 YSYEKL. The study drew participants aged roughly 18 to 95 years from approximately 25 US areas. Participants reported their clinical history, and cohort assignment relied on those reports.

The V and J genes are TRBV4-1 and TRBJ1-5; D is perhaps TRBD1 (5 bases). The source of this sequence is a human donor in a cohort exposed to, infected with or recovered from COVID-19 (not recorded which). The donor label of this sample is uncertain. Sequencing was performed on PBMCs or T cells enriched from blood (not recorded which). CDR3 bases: TGCGCCAGCAGCCAAGAGGGGGGGAATCAGCCCCAGCATTTT. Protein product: CASSQEGGNQPQHF.